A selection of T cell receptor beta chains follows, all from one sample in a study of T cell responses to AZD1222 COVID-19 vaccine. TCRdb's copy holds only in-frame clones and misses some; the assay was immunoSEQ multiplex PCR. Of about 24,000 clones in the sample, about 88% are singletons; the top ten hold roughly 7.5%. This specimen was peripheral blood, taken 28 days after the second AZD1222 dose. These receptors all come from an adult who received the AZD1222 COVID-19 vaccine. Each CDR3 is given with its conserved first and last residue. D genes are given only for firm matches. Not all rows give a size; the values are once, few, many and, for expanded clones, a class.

CASSLGRNTGELFF | TGCGCCAGCAGCTTGGGACGGAACACCGGGGAGCTGTTTTTT | NA | TRBJ2-2 | NA | TRBV5-1
CASNEGLYSNQPQHF | TGTGCCAGCAACGAGGGACTTTATAGCAATCAGCCCCAGCATTTT | NA | TRBJ1-5 | NA | TRBV6-5
CASSPPGATNEKLFF | TGTGCCAGCAGTCCCCCAGGCGCAACTAATGAAAAACTGTTTTTT | NA | TRBJ1-4 | NA | TRBV28
CASSKNIRGLNYGYTF | TGTGCCAGCAGCAAAAATATCAGGGGCCTTAACTATGGCTACACCTTC | NA | TRBJ1-2 | NA | TRBV7-9
CASKGGTNTGELFF | TGCGCCAGCAAGGGAGGAACGAACACCGGGGAGCTGTTTTTT | NA | TRBJ2-2 | NA | TRBV5-1
CASSIVAASNTEAFF | TGTGCCAGTAGTATAGTGGCGGCTTCGAACACTGAAGCTTTCTTT | NA | TRBJ1-1 | NA | TRBV19
CSASGRFRGTGELFF | TGCAGTGCTAGTGGCCGATTTAGAGGAACCGGGGAGCTGTTTTTT | few | TRBJ2-2 | NA | TRBV20-1
CASSQDRTTTYNEQFF | TGTGCCAGCAGCCAAGATCGGACTACCACTTACAATGAGCAGTTCTTC | NA | TRBJ2-1 | NA | TRBV4-2
CASSPSGVSSGNTIYF | TGTGCCAGCAGTCCATCGGGGGTGAGCTCTGGAAACACCATATATTTT | NA | TRBJ1-3 | NA | TRBV28
CASSPGLGRGTGELFF | TGTGCCAGCAGCCCCGGACTCGGGCGGGGCACCGGGGAGCTGTTTTTT | NA | TRBJ2-2 | NA | TRBV7-9
CAISDGQGAGYTF | TGTGCCATCAGTGACGGACAGGGGGCTGGCTACACCTTC | NA | TRBJ1-2 | TRBD1 | TRBV10-3
CASSARHLLTDTQYF | TGTGCCAGCAGCGCACGACACCTACTCACAGATACGCAGTATTTT | NA | TRBJ2-3 | NA | TRBV5-4
CASRGQGADYGYTF | TGTGCCAGCAGGGGACAGGGGGCGGATTATGGCTACACCTTC | NA | TRBJ1-2 | TRBD1 | TRBV6-5
CASSRGSGEEQYF | TGTGCCAGCAGCCGTGGGAGCGGGGAGGAGCAGTACTTC | NA | TRBJ2-7 | TRBD2 | TRBV7-9
CATSDRGDTGEKLFF | TGTGCCACCAGTGACCGGGGCGACACTGGTGAAAAACTGTTTTTT | NA | TRBJ1-4 | NA | TRBV24-1
CASTGLAGQADEQYF | TGCGCCAGCACCGGACTAGCGGGACAAGCGGACGAGCAGTACTTC | NA | TRBJ2-7 | TRBD2 | TRBV5-1